This TCR beta chain was found in a study of control samples from healthy donors and cancer patients (dated by TCRdb to the early 2020s). The library was made by the immunoSEQ multiplex PCR assay. The source is immuneACCESS, and TCRdb retained only in-frame sequences with V and J called. Part of the clones is not carried over; for the studies checked, unresolved V genes explain less than half of this, and the remainder is unexplained. In all, the sample holds some 82,000 clones, and around 87% of those were seen once. The ten largest make up 20% to 25% of the sample. From the cysteine through the phenylalanine, the CDR3 covers 13 amino acids. Only CDR3 DNA remains: 39 bases, in frame from the first base. V sheds 3 bases and J sheds 0 bases, leaving 6 bases between their ends. CDR1 and CDR2 (SGHNT, YYREEE) derive from the germline V gene (reference sequence). Points on this clone: It has no known antigen specificity. Base qualities are not at hand, and no much larger clone is one base apart.

The chain employs TRBV5-4 and TRBJ1-1; the D gene cannot be resolved reliably. This TCR was sampled from a middle-aged man in good health. Sequenced: blood. CDR3 protein: CASSSTVNTEAFF. Read as DNA, the sequence is TGTGCCAGCAGCTCCACGGTGAACACTGAAGCTTTCTTT.